The present entry profiles one T cell receptor beta chain with its context. These data are taken from a study of T-cell memory formation after mild COVID-19. MiXCR, applied by TCRdb to the 5' RACE reads, yields one record per CDR3 protein. This table holds roughly 510,000 distinct CDR3 sequences, roughly a sixth found once. The CDR3 sequence is 13 residues long. The ends were cut back, 2 bases at V and 7 bases at J, with 6 bases in the middle. Germline values: CDR1 KGHSH, CDR2 LQKENI. The sequence was obtained from an adult woman who had mild COVID-19 (a few samples of this study predate the infection). Cell type and time point are not known. Sequenced input: PBMCs or a T cell subset sorted from them (not recorded which). This chain uses TRBV18 with TRBJ1-6; no reliable D call. The CDR3 DNA follows: TGTGCCAGCTCACCAGGCAGCAATTCACCCCTCCACTTT. This translates into CASSPGSNSPLHF.